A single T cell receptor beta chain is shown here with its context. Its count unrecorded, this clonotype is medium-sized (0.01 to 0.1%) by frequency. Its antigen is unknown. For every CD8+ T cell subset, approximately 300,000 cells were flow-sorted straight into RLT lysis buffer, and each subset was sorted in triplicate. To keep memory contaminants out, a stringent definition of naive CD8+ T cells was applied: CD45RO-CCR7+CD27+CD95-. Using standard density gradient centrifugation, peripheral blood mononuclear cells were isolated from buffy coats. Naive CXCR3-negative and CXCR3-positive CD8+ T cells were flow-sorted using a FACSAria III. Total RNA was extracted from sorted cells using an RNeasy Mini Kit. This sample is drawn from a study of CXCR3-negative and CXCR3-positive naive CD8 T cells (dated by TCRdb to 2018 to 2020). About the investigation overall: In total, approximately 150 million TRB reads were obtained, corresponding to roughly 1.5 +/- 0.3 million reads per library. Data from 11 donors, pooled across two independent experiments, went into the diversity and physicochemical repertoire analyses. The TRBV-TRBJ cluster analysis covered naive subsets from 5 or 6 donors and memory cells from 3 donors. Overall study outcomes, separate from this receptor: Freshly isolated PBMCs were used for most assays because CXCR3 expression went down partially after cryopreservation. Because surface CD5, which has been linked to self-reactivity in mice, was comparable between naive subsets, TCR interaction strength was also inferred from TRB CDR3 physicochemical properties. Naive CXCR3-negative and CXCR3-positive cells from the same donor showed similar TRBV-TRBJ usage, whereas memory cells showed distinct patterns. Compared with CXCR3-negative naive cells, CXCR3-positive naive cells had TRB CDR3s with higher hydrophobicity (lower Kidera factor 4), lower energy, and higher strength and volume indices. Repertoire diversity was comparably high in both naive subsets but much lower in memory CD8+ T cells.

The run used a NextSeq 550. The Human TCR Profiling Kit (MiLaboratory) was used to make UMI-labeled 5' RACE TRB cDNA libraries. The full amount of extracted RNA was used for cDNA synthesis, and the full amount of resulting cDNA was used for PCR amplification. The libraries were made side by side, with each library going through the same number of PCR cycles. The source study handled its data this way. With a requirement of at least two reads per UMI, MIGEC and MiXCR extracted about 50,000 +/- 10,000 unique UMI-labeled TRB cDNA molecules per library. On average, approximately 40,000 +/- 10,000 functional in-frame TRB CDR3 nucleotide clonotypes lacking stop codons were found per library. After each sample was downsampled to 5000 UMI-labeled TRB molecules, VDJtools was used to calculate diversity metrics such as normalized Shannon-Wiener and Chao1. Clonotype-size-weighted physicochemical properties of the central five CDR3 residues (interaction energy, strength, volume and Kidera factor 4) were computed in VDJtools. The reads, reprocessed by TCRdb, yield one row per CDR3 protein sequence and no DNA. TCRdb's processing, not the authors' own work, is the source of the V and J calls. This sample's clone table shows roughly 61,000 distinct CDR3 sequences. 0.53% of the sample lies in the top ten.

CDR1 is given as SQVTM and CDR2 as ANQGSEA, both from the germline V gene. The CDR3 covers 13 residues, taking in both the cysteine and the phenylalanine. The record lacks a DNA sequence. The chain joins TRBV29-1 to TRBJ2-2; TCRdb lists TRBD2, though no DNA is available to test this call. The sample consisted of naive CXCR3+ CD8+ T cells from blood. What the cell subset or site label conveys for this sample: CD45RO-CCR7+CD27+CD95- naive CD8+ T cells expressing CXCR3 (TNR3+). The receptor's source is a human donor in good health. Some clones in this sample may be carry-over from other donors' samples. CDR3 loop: CSGEKGNTGELFF.